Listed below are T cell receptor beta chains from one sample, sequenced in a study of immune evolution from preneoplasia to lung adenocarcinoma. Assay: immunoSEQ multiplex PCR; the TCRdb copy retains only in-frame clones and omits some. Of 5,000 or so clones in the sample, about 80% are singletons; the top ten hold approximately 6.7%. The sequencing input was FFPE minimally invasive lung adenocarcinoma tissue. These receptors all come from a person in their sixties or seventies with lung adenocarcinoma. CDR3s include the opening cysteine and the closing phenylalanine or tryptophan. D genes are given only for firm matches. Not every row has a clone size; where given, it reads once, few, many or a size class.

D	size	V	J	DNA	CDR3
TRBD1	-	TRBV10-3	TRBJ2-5	TGTGCCATCGGGGGACAGGGCCAAGAGACCCAGTACTTC	CAIGGQGQETQYF
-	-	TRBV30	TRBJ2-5	TGTGCCTGGAGCGAAGGGGTGATCGAGACCCAGTACTTC	CAWSEGVIETQYF
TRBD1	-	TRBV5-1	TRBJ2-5	TGCGCCAGCAGCCTGGAGACAGGGGAGGAGACCCAGTACTTC	CASSLETGEETQYF
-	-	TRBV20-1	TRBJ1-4	TGCAGTGCTAGAGAGGCCCAGAAACTGTTTTTT	CSAREAQKLFF
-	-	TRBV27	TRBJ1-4	TGTGCCAGCAGTTCTGTGACAGGTCGCGGTGAAAAACTGTTTTTT	CASSSVTGRGEKLFF
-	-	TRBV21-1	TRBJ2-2	TGTGCCAGCAGCAAACTTAGACAGGGGGGAACCGGGGAGCTGTTTTTT	CASSKLRQGGTGELFF
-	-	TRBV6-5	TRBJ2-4	TGTGCCAGCAGTTACTCGGCATCCGACCGGAAGTACTTC	CASSYSASDRKYF
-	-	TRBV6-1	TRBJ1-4	TGTGCCAGCAGTGAAAGTACGGAGGGTAGAAAACTGTTTTTT	CASSESTEGRKLFF
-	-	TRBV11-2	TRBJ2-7	TGTGCCAGCAGCCTCCTTGGACGGCAGGGTTTGGGTCAGGACGAGCAGTACTTC	CASSLLGRQGLGQDEQYF
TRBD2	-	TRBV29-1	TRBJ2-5	TGCAGCGTCGGACCGGGGGGGGCAGGCCAAGAGACCCAGTACTTC	CSVGPGGAGQETQYF
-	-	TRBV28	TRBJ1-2	TGTGCCAGCAGTGAGGACAAGACTGCCACCCCTTATGGCTACACCTTC	CASSEDKTATPYGYTF
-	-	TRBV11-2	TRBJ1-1	TGTGCCAGCAGCTTAGCGGTGGCAGCGGAAGCTTTCTTT	CASSLAVAAEAFF
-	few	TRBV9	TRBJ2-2	TGTGCCAGCAGCGTGACAGGGAACACCGGGGAGCTGTTTTTT	CASSVTGNTGELFF
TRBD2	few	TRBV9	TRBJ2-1	TGTGCCAGCAGCCCCTACCGCCGCCTAGCGGGAGCGGTGGGAATCTACAATGAGCAGTTCTTC	CASSPYRRLAGAVGIYNEQFF
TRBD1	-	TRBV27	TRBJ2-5	TGTGCCAGCGGCTACCGTAGGTGGACAGGGACTTTTCAAGAGACCCAGTACTTC	CASGYRRWTGTFQETQYF
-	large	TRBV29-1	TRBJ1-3	TGCAGCGTTACAGGGAGCGCCGCGTTCTCTGGAAACACCATATATTTT	CSVTGSAAFSGNTIYF
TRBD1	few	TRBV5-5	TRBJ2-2	TGTGCCAGCAGCTTGGCCCGGACAGGGCAGAACACCGGGGAGCTGTTTTTT	CASSLARTGQNTGELFF
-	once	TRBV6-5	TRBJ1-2	TGTGCCAGCACAGATTTCTATGGCTACACCTTC	CASTDFYGYTF
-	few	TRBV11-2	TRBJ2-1	TGTGCCAGCAGCTTAGGAGTGATACAAGGTGAGCAGTTCTTC	CASSLGVIQGEQFF
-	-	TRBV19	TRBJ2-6	TGTGCCAGTAGTTCCCTTAGAGGCCCGGGCAAGCAGGGGGCCAACGTCCTGACTTTC	CASSSLRGPGKQGANVLTF
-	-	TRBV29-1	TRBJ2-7	TGCAGCGTTGGTACATACTACGAGCAGTACTTC	CSVGTYYEQYF
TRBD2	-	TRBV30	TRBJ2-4	TGTGCCTATTTAGCGGGGGGGGTCGCCAAAAACATTCAGTACTTC	CAYLAGGVAKNIQYF
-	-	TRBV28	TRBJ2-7	TGTGCCAGCAGTTTAAGGGCTCTCTCCTACGAGCAGTACTTC	CASSLRALSYEQYF
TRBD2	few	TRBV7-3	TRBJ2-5	TGTGCCAGCAGCTTAGCTAGCGGGAGTGGGGAGACCCAGTACTTC	CASSLASGSGETQYF
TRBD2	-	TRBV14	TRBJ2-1	TGTGCCAGCAGCCCCTCGGGAGGAGGCGGGAATGAGCAGTTCTTC	CASSPSGGGGNEQFF
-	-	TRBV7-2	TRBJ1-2	TGTGCCAGCAGCTTAGACAACCGAGGAAACTATGGCTACACCTTC	CASSLDNRGNYGYTF
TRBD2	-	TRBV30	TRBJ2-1	TGTGCCTGGAGTGAGACTAGCGGGAGTTATGAGCAGTTCTTC	CAWSETSGSYEQFF